This is a list of T cell receptor beta chains from one sample in a study of blood T cell repertoires in COVID-19. TCRdb's table, derived via immunoSEQ multiplex PCR, lists solely in-frame clones and lacks some. Here the sample spans 50,000 or so clones, about 76% being singletons. Sequencing was done on a sample of peripheral blood. The receptors were gathered from a human donor with active or convalescent COVID-19. The donor label of this sample is uncertain. Both conserved end residues are trimmed from each CDR3. A D gene is named only where the DNA matches it firmly. Rows may omit the clone size; those that give it use once, few, many or a size class.

TRBJ1-2 . TRBV5-1 TRBD1 ASSRDRVDGYT
TRBJ2-1 . TRBV2 TRBD2 ASRASGGVRNEQF
TRBJ2-1 . TRBV25-1 . ASSEGGRNYPRINEQF
TRBJ2-7 few TRBV28 . ASSSNSYEQY
TRBJ2-7 many TRBV4-3 TRBD2 ASSSQTSGSYEQY
TRBJ2-5 . TRBV29-1 . SVFTTDTFFLPQY
TRBJ2-1 . TRBV2 TRBD2 ASTPSGKEF
TRBJ2-3 . TRBV5-1 . ASSLGRGGGSTDTQY
TRBJ2-7 medium-sized TRBV30 . AWSRELPEQY
TRBJ1-6 . TRBV2 . ASSTGQSHNSPLH
TRBJ2-2 . TRBV9 TRBD1 ASSVGGTEFTGELF
TRBJ2-7 once TRBV3-1/TRBV3-2 . ASSQILKQSYEQY
TRBJ1-1 . TRBV5-4 TRBD1 ASSPRDRGGNTEAF
TRBJ1-2 . TRBV30 . AWSLGKVYGYT
TRBJ2-1 . TRBV5-1 TRBD1 ASSSGLGQVLDEQF
TRBJ2-3 . TRBV5-8 TRBD2 ASSAGLAGGPDTQY
TRBJ2-7 . TRBV6-5 . ASSYSPVDEQY
TRBJ2-7 few TRBV6-5 TRBD1 ASRRDRVPYEQY
TRBJ2-2 . TRBV11-2 . ASSTRQGGELF
TRBJ1-2 . TRBV24-1 . ATSDSGETNYGYT
TRBJ1-2 few TRBV3-1/TRBV3-2 . ASSQVPQATYGYT
TRBJ1-1 once TRBV2 . ASSVDRVLGEAF
TRBJ1-5 few TRBV20-1 . SASPQGHSNQPQH
TRBJ1-5 . TRBV19 TRBD1 ASSSSHGTGRYQPQH
TRBJ1-1 once TRBV4-1 . ASSQDYPRGGNTEAF
TRBJ2-2 . TRBV29-1 TRBD1 SVVGQGNTGELF
TRBJ2-3 . TRBV10-3 TRBD2 AISKNVAGSTTDTQY
TRBJ2-2 . TRBV9 . ASSPRQGFQTGELF
TRBJ1-5 . TRBV21-1 . ASSKALKTGRGTYNQPQH
TRBJ2-1 few TRBV6-5 . ASTVREYNEQF
TRBJ2-7 . TRBV18 . ASSSRTDEGSYEQY
TRBJ2-1 . TRBV3-1/TRBV3-2 . ASSQGGVNEQF
TRBJ2-3 . TRBV7-7 TRBD2 ASSFGLAGSTDTQY
TRBJ2-1 . TRBV2 TRBD1 ASKGQANNEQF
TRBJ2-3 once TRBV9 TRBD2 ASSVGNSGRDTQY
TRBJ2-1 . TRBV27 TRBD1 ASSLGDRGSYNEQF
TRBJ2-1 . TRBV5-8 TRBD2 ASSLGLVGDDEQF
TRBJ1-1 . TRBV7-9 TRBD1 ASSPKGQGLNTEAF
TRBJ1-2 . TRBV19 TRBD1 ASSPGQARYGYT
TRBJ2-7 once TRBV11-2 TRBD1 ASSLMEQGVLEQY
TRBJ1-1 . TRBV7-9 . ASSSWGGDTEAF
TRBJ2-1 few TRBV14 . ASSPRWGRSSNEQF
TRBJ2-3 . TRBV19 TRBD2 ASSIGRESPPAADTQY
TRBJ2-2 . TRBV20-1 . SASPRGFGELF